This TCR beta chain stems from a study of beta chain features in type 1 diabetes. Germline-derived CDR1 and CDR2 are SQVTM and ANQGSEA. CDR3 size: 14 residues. Trimming pared 7 bases from V and 0 bases from J, leaving 13 bases between. Details on this clone: The antigen remains undetermined.

What was sequenced were expressed TCRB transcripts, since all of the isolated RNA had been reverse transcribed. Clones were sequenced by immunoSEQ multiplex PCR, and TCRdb holds only the in-frame ones, with some missing. This sample yields 240,000 or so clones, of which approximately 13% are seen a single time; roughly 0.019% belongs to the top ten. Whole-study results and caveats: Shorter TCRB CDR3s, moderately but significantly so, marked every one of the four CD4+ subsets in Type 1 diabetes patients. Shorter templates may be favored by PCR, equally so in patients and controls.

The TCR was taken from a man between 25 and 39 years old with type 1 diabetes. The chain recombines TRBV29-1 with TRBJ1-3, with D perhaps matching TRBD1 (6 bases). The source material was naive CD4+ T cells from blood. As DNA, the CDR3 is TGCAGCGCCAGACAGGAGAACTCTGGAAACACCATATATTTT. Translated, it gives CSARQENSGNTIYF.